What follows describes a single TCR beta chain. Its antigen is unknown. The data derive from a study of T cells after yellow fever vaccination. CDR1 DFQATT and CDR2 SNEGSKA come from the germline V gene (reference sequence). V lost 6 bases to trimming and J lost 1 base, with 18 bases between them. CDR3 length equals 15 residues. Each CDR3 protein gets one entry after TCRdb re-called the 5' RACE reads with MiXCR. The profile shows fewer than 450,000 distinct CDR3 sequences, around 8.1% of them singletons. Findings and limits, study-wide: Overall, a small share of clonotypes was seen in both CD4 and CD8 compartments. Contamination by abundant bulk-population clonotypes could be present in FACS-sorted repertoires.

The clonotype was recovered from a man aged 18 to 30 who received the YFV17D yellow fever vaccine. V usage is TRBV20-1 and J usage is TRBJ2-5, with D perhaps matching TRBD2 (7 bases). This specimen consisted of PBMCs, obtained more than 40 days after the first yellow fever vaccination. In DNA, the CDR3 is TGCAGTGCCGGGGTCGCGGGGGCGTCCCAAGAGACCCAGTACTTC. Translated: CSAGVAGASQETQYF.